This TCR beta chain was sequenced during a study of immune evolution from preneoplasia to lung adenocarcinoma. From germline, CDR1 is SGHRS and CDR2 YFSETQ. The CDR3 has 16 residues. V was pared by 4 bases and J by 7 bases, with 18 bases between. TCRdb keeps only in-frame clones here, not all; method: immunoSEQ multiplex PCR. The sample lists about 7,400 clones, 70% to 80% occurring once. The clonotype originates from a person aged 65-85 years with lung adenocarcinoma. Sequenced sample: FFPE minimally invasive lung adenocarcinoma tissue. The V call is TRBV5-1, the J call TRBJ1-6; perhaps TRBD1 as D (5 bases). CDR3 region: CASSPISGTGNSPLHF. The CDR3 coding sequence is TGCGCCAGCAGCCCCATAAGCGGGACGGGCAATTCACCCCTCCACTTT.